A selection of T cell receptor beta chains follows, all from one sample in a study of human T cells and chemical hapten exposure. TCRdb redid the calling of the RACE reads with MiXCR, one entry per CDR3 protein. The table lists fewer than 300,000 distinct CDR3 sequences, about 7.7% of them singletons, with around 1.2% in the top ten. The sequenced sample was whole blood, obtained in connection with sensitization to the hapten diphenylcyclopropenone (DPC). Receptor source: a man between 18 and 29 years old with alopecia areata. Some clones in this sample may be carry-over from other donors' samples. The CDR3 runs from the conserved cysteine through the conserved F or W. The D gene is left open where the match is weak. The size field is filled for only some rows; it gives once, few, many or a size class.

clone_size d_call j_call v_call cdr3_aa cdr3_nt
many . TRBJ2-1 TRBV12-5 CASGLLLQDGEQFF TGTGCTAGTGGTTTGTTACTCCAGGACGGTGAGCAGTTCTTC
few TRBD2 TRBJ2-3 TRBV5-1 CASSSIPGGRITDTQYF TGCGCCAGCAGCTCGATCCCGGGGGGGCGTATCACAGATACGCAGTATTTT
few . TRBJ2-7 TRBV4-3 CASSQESGPSSYEQYF TGCGCCAGCAGCCAAGAATCAGGGCCGAGCTCCTACGAGCAGTACTTC
few . TRBJ1-5 TRBV12-3/TRBV12-4 CASYSQGSNQPQHF TGTGCCAGCTATAGTCAGGGTTCCAATCAGCCCCAGCATTTT
. . TRBJ1-1 TRBV29-1 CSVATVNTEAFF TGCAGCGTGGCTACCGTGAACACTGAAGCTTTCTTT
few . TRBJ2-3 TRBV6-5 CASRMTRRDTQYF TGTGCCAGCAGGATGACACGGAGAGATACGCAGTATTTT
. . TRBJ1-1 TRBV28 CASSLTPRWTEAFF TGTGCCAGCAGTTTAACCCCTCGTTGGACTGAAGCTTTCTTT
many . TRBJ2-6 TRBV28 CASLVSGANVLTF TGTGCCAGCCTGGTCTCTGGGGCCAACGTCCTGACTTTC
. . TRBJ2-7 TRBV20-1 CSARGAGSPYEQYF TGCAGTGCTAGGGGGGCAGGGTCTCCCTACGAGCAGTACTTC
. . TRBJ2-7 TRBV6-2/TRBV6-3 CASQEVPYEQYF TGTGCCAGTCAGGAGGTCCCCTACGAGCAGTACTTC
few . TRBJ1-4 TRBV11-2 CASSLNLGDTNEKLFF TGTGCCAGCAGCTTAAATTTGGGGGATACTAATGAAAAACTGTTTTTT
. TRBD1 TRBJ2-4 TRBV28 CASSPSGQGWDYF TGTGCCAGCAGTCCATCTGGACAGGGGTGGGACTACTTC
few . TRBJ2-1 TRBV29-1 CSVADPRREEEQFF TGCAGCGTTGCAGACCCCCGCAGGGAAGAAGAGCAGTTCTTC
. TRBD1 TRBJ2-3 TRBV9 CASSPGQGGPDTQYF TGTGCCAGCAGCCCAGGACAGGGAGGACCAGATACGCAGTATTTT
. . TRBJ2-7 TRBV3-1 CASSQASPTRPLKQYF TGTGCCAGCAGCCAAGCTTCCCCGACCAGGCCTTTGAAGCAGTACTTC
. . TRBJ2-3 TRBV9 CASSVEGSGPRSDTQYF TGTGCCAGCAGCGTAGAAGGATCGGGGCCGCGGTCTGATACGCAGTATTTT
few . TRBJ1-1 TRBV6-2/TRBV6-3 CASSYSWKGSRAFF TGTGCCAGCAGTTACTCCTGGAAGGGATCGCGAGCTTTCTTT
. . TRBJ2-1 TRBV7-6 CASSSSGGSSYNEQFF TGTGCCAGCAGCTCATCAGGGGGGAGCTCCTACAATGAGCAGTTCTTC
. TRBD1 TRBJ1-2 TRBV9 CASSVGTENYGYTF TGTGCCAGCAGCGTCGGGACAGAAAACTATGGCTACACCTTC
. TRBD1 TRBJ2-7 TRBV2 CASREGQGLAYEQYF TGTGCCAGCAGAGAAGGACAGGGTCTCGCCTACGAGCAGTACTTC
. . TRBJ2-7 TRBV2 CASSDLAYEQYF TGTGCCAGCAGTGACCTTGCTTACGAGCAGTACTTC
many . TRBJ2-6 TRBV7-9 CASSPVRSGANVLTF TGTGCCAGCAGCCCTGTACGTTCTGGGGCCAACGTCCTGACTTTC
. . TRBJ2-5 TRBV7-3 CASSLKPGETQYF TGTGCCAGCAGCTTAAAGCCCGGGGAGACCCAGTACTTC
. TRBD2 TRBJ2-7 TRBV4-3 CASSQGSGTSGGQYF TGCGCCAGCAGCCAGGGCTCCGGGACTAGCGGTGGGCAGTACTTC
few . TRBJ2-5 TRBV20-1 CSASFQETQYF TGCAGTGCTAGTTTTCAAGAGACCCAGTACTTC
few TRBD2 TRBJ2-3 TRBV28 CASSLSLAGSTDTQYF TGTGCCAGCAGTTTATCCCTAGCGGGCTCCACAGATACGCAGTATTTT
. TRBD2 TRBJ2-2 TRBV11-2 CASKTAGLADHTNTGELFF TGTGCCAGCAAAACGGCGGGACTAGCGGACCATACGAACACCGGGGAGCTGTTTTTT
. . TRBJ1-4 TRBV4-1 CASSLVGTNEKLFF TGCGCCAGCAGCCTCGTCGGGACTAATGAAAAACTGTTTTTT
. . TRBJ2-1 TRBV7-2 CASSFLSGAEQFF TGTGCCAGCAGCTTTTTATCGGGGGCTGAGCAGTTCTTC
. TRBD2 TRBJ2-1 TRBV4-3 CASSPGLAEYNEQFF TGCGCCAGCAGCCCGGGACTAGCGGAGTACAATGAGCAGTTCTTC
. . TRBJ2-1 TRBV28 CASSLQGSRGWNEQFF TGTGCCAGCAGTTTACAGGGTTCGCGGGGATGGAATGAGCAGTTCTTC
few . TRBJ1-2 TRBV6-1 CASSVQGRNYGYTF TGTGCCAGCAGTGTCCAGGGAAGGAACTATGGCTACACCTTC
many . TRBJ2-2 TRBV11-2 CASSLAPYRISTGELFF TGTGCCAGCAGCTTAGCCCCTTATAGAATCAGCACCGGGGAGCTGTTTTTT
many . TRBJ2-3 TRBV7-8 CASSSQEGLGTDTQYF TGTGCCAGCAGCTCCCAGGAGGGTTTAGGCACAGATACGCAGTATTTT
. . TRBJ1-2 TRBV4-2 CASSQDVTGRQTNYGYTF TGTGCCAGCAGCCAAGATGTCACGGGGCGGCAGACTAACTATGGCTACACCTTC
. TRBD1 TRBJ1-1 TRBV4-1 CASSQVGRGGFEAFF TGCGCCAGCAGCCAAGTGGGCAGGGGGGGTTTTGAAGCTTTCTTT
few TRBD1 TRBJ2-5 TRBV29-1 CSARQGRETQYF TGCAGCGCCCGACAGGGTCGAGAGACCCAGTACTTC
few . TRBJ2-7 TRBV7-9 CASSLGVRVSSEQYF TGTGCCAGCAGCTTAGGGGTCAGGGTTTCCAGCGAGCAGTACTTC
few TRBD2 TRBJ2-2 TRBV20-1 CSARGNSGGPSNTGELFF TGCAGTGCTAGAGGAAATAGCGGGGGCCCCTCGAACACCGGGGAGCTGTTTTTT
few . TRBJ1-2 TRBV6-2/TRBV6-3 CATLPGALYGYTF TGTGCCACCCTCCCGGGGGCTCTCTATGGCTACACCTTC
many . TRBJ2-7 TRBV5-1 CASSLGTQGNEQYF TGCGCCAGCAGCTTGGGAACTCAGGGGAACGAGCAGTACTTC
. . TRBJ2-3 TRBV20-1 CSARDLGTMGTDTQYF TGCAGTGCTAGAGATTTGGGGACGATGGGCACAGATACGCAGTATTTT
few TRBD1 TRBJ2-2 TRBV12-3/TRBV12-4 CASSSRQGATGELFF TGTGCCAGCAGTTCGCGACAGGGGGCCACCGGGGAGCTGTTTTTT
few . TRBJ2-6 TRBV6-5 CASSYTRLSGANVLTF TGTGCCAGCAGTTACACCCGTCTCTCTGGGGCCAACGTCCTGACTTTC
few . TRBJ1-1 TRBV12-3/TRBV12-4 CASSLSSLEAFF TGTGCCAGCAGTTTATCCAGCCTCGAAGCTTTCTTT
. TRBD1 TRBJ1-4 TRBV7-2 CASSRGDRVGEKLFF TGTGCCAGCAGCAGAGGGGACAGGGTCGGAGAAAAACTGTTTTTT
. TRBD1 TRBJ2-7 TRBV29-1 CSVGRQGNEQYF TGCAGCGTTGGTAGACAGGGAAATGAGCAGTACTTC
many . TRBJ1-5 TRBV28 CASTGDKEDVGNQPQHF TGTGCCAGCACCGGCGATAAGGAGGACGTGGGCAATCAGCCCCAGCATTTT
. TRBD2 TRBJ2-1 TRBV20-1 CSAGLAGASYNEQFF TGCAGTGCTGGACTAGCGGGGGCCTCCTACAATGAGCAGTTCTTC
few . TRBJ2-3 TRBV7-9 CASSSDSEATDTQYF TGTGCCAGCAGCTCGGACAGCGAGGCCACAGATACGCAGTATTTT
few . TRBJ2-1 TRBV20-1 CSARDLGRGDNEQFF TGCAGTGCTAGAGATCTGGGCAGGGGGGACAATGAGCAGTTCTTC